The clone carrying this T cell receptor beta chain was recorded at least ten times. What it binds is not known. As for time point: persistent/refractory GD, antithyroid drugs over 5 years with positive TRAb. The TCR library used RNA extracted from PBMCs. It was an endocrinology department in Xi'an, China, that provided the patients. The data derive from a study of regulatory T cells in long-lasting Graves disease. Points from the study as a whole: Reduced TCR diversity was observed in persistent Graves' patients versus newly diagnosed patients.

Construction of TCR beta libraries relied on iRepertoire HTBI primers and on Arm-PCR targeting CDR3 regions. TCRdb independently ran MiXCR on the multiplex PCR reads; one entry per CDR3 protein. The sample lists around 430,000 distinct CDR3 sequences, about 20% occurring once. The sequence derives from a female donor with Graves disease. The sample here was peripheral blood mononuclear cells (PBMCs), taken when the disease was refractory, from a patient treated with antithyroid drugs.

CDR3 protein: CASSSVPNTEAFF. In nucleotides, the CDR3 is TGTGCCAGCAGCTCCGTCCCGAACACTGAAGCTTTCTTT. The chain is built from TRBV12-3 or TRBV12-4 and TRBJ1-1, with D unresolved. The CDR3 loop spans 13 amino acids. V shed 6 bases and J shed 1 base, with 9 bases lying between them.